These 26 T cell receptor beta chains share one sample of origin, sequenced in a study of early T cells in non-severe SARS-CoV-2 infection. TCRdb used MiXCR to reprocess the 5' RACE reads, holding one entry per CDR3 protein. Altogether roughly 80,000 distinct CDR3 sequences are present, roughly a sixth being singletons, with the ten largest covering 10% to 15%. The sequenced sample was whole blood. The receptors here all came from an adult who was a healthcare worker with PCR-confirmed SARS-CoV-2 infection or an uninfected control (not recorded which).

The chain is built from TRBV29-1 and TRBJ2-6; 11 nucleotides agree with TRBD2. Germline CDR1 SQVTM, CDR2 ANQGSEA. This CDR3 region has 17 residues. J lost 0 bases, V lost 7 bases, and 8 bases had no gene match. CDR3 residues: CSAASGRTSSGANVLTF. The CDR3 DNA reads as TGCAGCGCGGCTAGCGGGAGGACTAGCTCTGGGGCCAACGTCCTGACTTTC.

This rearrangement joins TRBV11-2 to TRBJ1-1; 9 bases match TRBD1. Trimming at V came to 3 bases and at J to 8 bases, leaving 4 bases not matched to a gene. The CDR3 consists of 13 residues. Germline V gene lookup returns CDR1 SGHAT and CDR2 FQNNGV. The CDR3 DNA reads as TGTGCCAGCAGCTTCTTTGACAGGGGGGAAGCTTTCTTT. It yields the protein CASSFFDRGEAFF.

This clonotype has only a few counts. This chain uses TRBV29-1 with TRBJ2-3; no firm D call. This CDR3 has 12 residues. Germline V gene data show CDR1 as SQVTM and CDR2 as ANQGSEA. V shed 5 bases and J shed 3 bases, with 9 bases lying between them. CDR3 nucleotide sequence: TGCAGCGTTCCCGTCGGGACAGATACGCAGTATTTT. As protein: CSVPVGTDTQYF.

This clonotype was counted a few times. V usage is TRBV9 and J usage is TRBJ1-6; D gene unclear. The CDR3 has 12 amino acids. Germline V lookup: CDR1 SGDLS, CDR2 YYNGEE. V gave up 3 bases and J gave up 6 bases, with 4 bases separating them. CDR3 protein: CASSAANSPLHF. CDR3 nucleotides: TGTGCCAGCAGCGCGGCTAATTCACCCCTCCACTTT.

The chain joins TRBV6-2 or TRBV6-3 to TRBJ2-6; D is ambiguous. This CDR3 spans 15 amino acids. Per germline, CDR1 MNHEY and CDR2 SVGEGT. V lost 6 bases, J lost 0 bases, and 9 bases lay in between. The chain's CDR3 is CASSIRPSGANVLTF. CDR3 nucleotides: TGTGCCAGCAGCATCAGGCCCTCTGGGGCCAACGTCCTGACTTTC.

The chain uses TRBV20-1 and TRBJ1-1, with unresolved D. This CDR3 comprises 14 residues. The V gene's germline CDR1 is DFQATT and CDR2 SNEGSKA (reference sequence). Between the trimmed V and J ends, which lost 4 bases and 0 bases, there was a span of 12 bases. The CDR3 region is CSAISWPLNTEAFF. CDR3 bases: TGCAGTGCTATATCGTGGCCGTTGAACACTGAAGCTTTCTTT.

This clonotype came up a few times. V gene TRBV6-1 combines with J gene TRBJ1-2; 8 bases line up with TRBD1. Germline values: CDR1 MNHNS, CDR2 SASEGT. This CDR3 contains 14 residues. Trimming took 6 bases from V and 5 from J; bases not matched to a gene: 8. CDR3 DNA: TGTGCCAGCAGCCCAGGGGGCGGGTGGTATGGCTACACCTTC. Amino acid sequence: CASSPGGGWYGYTF.

The V and J genes are TRBV12-3 or TRBV12-4 and TRBJ2-1; D possibly corresponds to TRBD1 (6 bases). The CDR3 consists of 12 residues. Trimming took 6 bases from V and 4 from J, leaving 7 bases between them. The DNA of the CDR3 is TGTGCCAGCAGCACAGGGTACAATGAGCAGTTCTTC. Protein sequence: CASSTGYNEQFF.

The CDR3 protein is CASSPTSGGAETQYF. The CDR3, as DNA: TGTGCCAGCAGCCCGACTAGCGGGGGGGCGGAGACCCAGTACTTC. The chain joins TRBV6-2 or TRBV6-3 to TRBJ2-5, with 14 bases aligning to TRBD2. Germline CDR1 reads MNHEY; CDR2 reads SVGEGT. The CDR3 spans 15 residues. V was pared by 6 bases and J by 5 bases, with 5 bases of the junction left unmatched.

In its sample, this clonotype was seen a few times. V usage is TRBV10-2 and J usage is TRBJ2-3, with D unresolved. Germline CDR1 WSHSY, CDR2 SAAADI. CDR3 length: 15 amino acids. V lost 5 bases to trimming and J lost 0 bases, with 12 bases between them. The CDR3 spells CASSRQALSTDTQYF. As DNA, the CDR3 is TGCGCCAGCAGTCGGCAGGCCCTTAGCACAGATACGCAGTATTTT.

The chain joins TRBV10-3 to TRBJ2-7, with unresolved D. V was pared by 6 bases and J by 0 bases, with 15 bases between. From germline, CDR1 is ENHRY and CDR2 SYGVKD. CDR3 size: 15 residues. The CDR3, as DNA: TGTGCCATCAGCCCCCGGACGGATAGCTCCTACGAGCAGTACTTC. Residues: CAISPRTDSSYEQYF.

This clonotype has a count of ten or more. This chain links TRBV10-2 with TRBJ1-5; 9 nucleotides line up with TRBD1. Germline V gene lookup returns CDR1 WSHSY and CDR2 SAAADI. V dropped 2 bases and J dropped 1; count of bases not matched to a gene: 9. The CDR3 contains 18 residues. CDR3: CASSEPQDRGLSNQPQHF. The CDR3 bases are TGCGCCAGCAGTGAGCCTCAGGACAGGGGTTTAAGCAATCAGCCCCAGCATTTT.

This clonotype turned up a few times. The chain recombines TRBV9 with TRBJ2-6, with 12 bases matching TRBD2. This CDR3 spans 20 amino acids. J lost 0 bases, V lost 0 bases, and 7 bases had no gene match. Looked up from germline, CDR1 is SGDLS and CDR2 is YYNGEE. CDR3 nucleotides: TGTGCCAGCAGCGTAGGGAGGACTAGCGGGGCTAACTCTGGGGCCAACGTCCTGACTTTC. It translates to CASSVGRTSGANSGANVLTF.

As regards this clonotype: An end of the junction differs from the germline gene, which may be a read error. This chain links TRBV7-7 with TRBJ2-2, with TRBD1 matching 11 bases. The CDR3 loop spans 15 amino acids. The germline V gene has CDR1 SSHAT and CDR2 FNYEAQ (reference sequence). DNA of the CDR3: TGTGCTAGCAGCTTAGGACAGGGGGCGAACGGGGAGCTGTTTTTT. It is translated as CASSLGQGANGELFF.

This chain connects TRBV3-1 to TRBJ2-3; no firm D call. Trimming pared 1 base from V and 6 bases from J, leaving 5 bases between. The CDR3 extends over 12 amino acids. CDR1 LGHDT and CDR2 YNNKEL come from the germline V gene (reference sequence). CDR3 protein: CASSQVSDTQYF. In DNA, the CDR3 is TGTGCCAGCAGCCAAGTTTCCGATACGCAGTATTTT.

This clonotype was counted only a few times. The genes are TRBV27 and TRBJ2-5, with a weak D call TRBD2 (6 bases). The CDR3 totals 15 residues. Trimming removed 6 bases from V and 1 base from J, with 15 bases in between. Germline V gene lookup returns CDR1 MNHEY and CDR2 SMNVEV (reference sequence). CDR3 region: CASRTLSGGQETQYF. In nucleotides, the CDR3 is TGTGCCAGCAGGACCCTTAGCGGAGGCCAAGAGACCCAGTACTTC.

J is TRBJ1-1 and V is TRBV6-2 or TRBV6-3; D possibly corresponds to TRBD1 (6 bases). V was clipped by 7 bases and J by 3 bases, with 9 bases between them. Per germline, CDR1 MNHEY and CDR2 SVGEGT. The length of the CDR3 is 12 residues. The CDR3 DNA reads as TGTGCCAGCATAGGGGGGCACACTGAAGCTTTCTTT. This encodes CASIGGHTEAFF.

This clonotype was observed a few times. V gene TRBV5-6 combines with J gene TRBJ1-1; TRBD1 might be the D (6 bases). V lost 5 bases and J lost 12, with 17 bases in between. The CDR3 is 12 residues long. Germline values: CDR1 SGHDT, CDR2 YYEEEE. The CDR3 here is CASSQIRGETFF. The CDR3 region has the DNA TGTGCCAGCAGTCAGATCAGGGGCGAAACTTTCTTT.

This clonotype was recorded a few times. The V and J genes are TRBV4-1 and TRBJ2-1, with D tentatively TRBD1 (5 bases). The CDR3 spans 13 residues. Trimming took off 0 bases at V and 9 bases at J, with 9 bases between the two ends. Germline CDR1 reads MGHRA; CDR2 reads YSYEKL. CDR3: CASSQDQGGEQFF. The CDR3, as DNA: TGCGCCAGCAGCCAAGATCAGGGTGGTGAGCAGTTCTTC.

This clonotype was observed at least ten times. The genes are TRBV28 and TRBJ1-5; 9 positions match TRBD1. Looked up from germline, CDR1 is MDHEN and CDR2 is SYDVKM. The CDR3 spans 14 residues. The trim removed 6 bases at V and 3 bases at J, leaving 3 bases unmatched. The CDR3 DNA is TGTGCCAGCAGGACAGGGGGGAACAATCAGCCCCAGCATTTT. It is translated as CASRTGGNNQPQHF.

This clonotype was recorded a few times. V is TRBV10-3 and J is TRBJ1-5; 8 bases agree with TRBD1. The germline V gene encodes CDR1 ENHRY and CDR2 SYGVKD. This CDR3 spans 14 amino acids. The CDR3 nucleotides read TGTGCATCCGGGGGACAGGACTCTTATCAGCCCCAGCATTTT. Amino acids: CASGGQDSYQPQHF.

This clonotype appeared a few times. The chain joins TRBV10-3 to TRBJ2-7; 8 bases are a match to TRBD2. The CDR3 runs 14 residues. Germline V lookup: CDR1 ENHRY, CDR2 SYGVKD. The junction had 15 bases not matched to a gene; V was cut back by 10 bases and J by 7 bases. CDR3 coding DNA: TGTGCCAATTCGGCGGGAGGCGAGTCAAAAGAGCAGTACTTC. This sequence encodes CANSAGGESKEQYF.

The chain recombines TRBV30 with TRBJ1-1, with unresolved D. The germline V gene has CDR1 GTSNPN and CDR2 SVGIG (reference sequence). Trimming shortened V by 4 bases and J by 0 bases, and 15 bases separated the two germline ends. CDR3 length: 15 residues. CDR3 sequence (DNA): TGTGCCTGGATCCCCCTATGGGGTTTGAACACTGAAGCTTTCTTT. This gives the protein CAWIPLWGLNTEAFF. The full variable domain, its missing parts supplied by reference TRBV30 and TRBJ1-1, is SQTIHQWPATLVQPVGSPLSLECTVEGTSNPNLYWYRQAAGRGLQLLFYSVGIGQISSEVPQNLSASRPQDRQFILSSKKLLLSDSGFYLCAWIPLWGLNTEAFFGQGTRLTVV.

The CDR3 loop reads CASSLDSGASYEQYF. For the CDR3, the DNA is TGTGCCAGCAGCTTAGATTCTGGGGCCTCCTACGAGCAGTACTTC. The chain links TRBV11-2 to TRBJ2-7; perhaps TRBD1 as D (5 bases). The CDR3 is made up of 15 amino acids. Trimming took 0 bases from V and 0 from J, leaving 9 bases between them. CDR1 SGHAT and CDR2 FQNNGV come from the germline V gene.

This rearrangement joins TRBV27 to TRBJ2-6, with D unresolved. Germline CDR1 is MNHEY and CDR2 is SMNVEV (reference sequence). V was cut by 1 base and J by 7 bases, with 20 bases left in between. The CDR3 totals 18 residues. CDR3 sequence: CASSLFPFNTAFANVLTF. CDR3 in DNA: TGTGCCAGCAGTTTATTCCCCTTCAACACGGCCTTCGCCAACGTCCTGACTTTC.

This chain links TRBV12-3 or TRBV12-4 with TRBJ2-6; D not resolved. Trimming removed 2 bases at V and 1 base at J, with 12 bases between. The CDR3 sequence is 17 residues long. This CDR3 reads CASSLQLRMSGANVLTF. In DNA form, the CDR3 reads TGTGCCAGCAGTTTACAGTTAAGGATGTCTGGGGCCAACGTCCTGACTTTC.